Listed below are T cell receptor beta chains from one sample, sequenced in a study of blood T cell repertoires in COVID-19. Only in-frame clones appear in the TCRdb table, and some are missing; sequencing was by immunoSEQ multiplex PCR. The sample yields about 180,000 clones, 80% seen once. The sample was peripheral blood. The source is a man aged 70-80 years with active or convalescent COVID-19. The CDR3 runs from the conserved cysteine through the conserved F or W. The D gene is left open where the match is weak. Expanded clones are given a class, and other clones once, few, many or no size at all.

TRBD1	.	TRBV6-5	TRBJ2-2	CASRNDRGTGELFF	TGTGCCAGCAGAAACGACAGGGGCACCGGGGAGCTGTTTTTT
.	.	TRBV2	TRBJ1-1	CASMGGPGRNAEAFF	TGTGCCAGCATGGGAGGGCCAGGGCGTAACGCTGAAGCTTTCTTT
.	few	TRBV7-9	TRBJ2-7	CASSLASRGGEQYF	TGTGCCAGCAGCTTAGCGTCCAGGGGTGGCGAGCAGTACTTC
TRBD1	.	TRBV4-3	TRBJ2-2	CASGTGSNTGELFF	TGCGCCAGCGGGACAGGTTCGAACACCGGGGAGCTGTTTTTT
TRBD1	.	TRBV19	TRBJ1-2	CASNYGRGFSGYTF	TGTGCCAGTAACTACGGCAGGGGGTTCAGTGGCTACACCTTC
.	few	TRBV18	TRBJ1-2	CASSQSAGSDYGYTF	TGTGCCAGCTCACAGTCCGCGGGCTCGGACTATGGCTACACCTTC
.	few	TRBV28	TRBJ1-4	CASSSGSTNEKLFF	TGTGCCAGCAGCTCAGGGTCAACTAATGAAAAACTGTTTTTT
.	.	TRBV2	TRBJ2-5	CASSEVTLETQYF	TGTGCCAGCAGTGAAGTGACACTAGAGACCCAGTACTTC
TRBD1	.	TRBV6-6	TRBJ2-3	CAIQTGLSTDTQYF	TGTGCCATCCAGACAGGGCTGAGCACAGATACGCAGTATTTT
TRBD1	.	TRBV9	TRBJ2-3	CASSSGTGFPWRADTQYF	TGTGCCAGCAGCTCCGGGACAGGGTTCCCTTGGCGGGCAGATACGCAGTATTTT
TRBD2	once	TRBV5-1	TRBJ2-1	CASSLRGLAGYSYNEQFF	TGCGCCAGCAGCTTAAGGGGACTAGCGGGCTACTCCTACAATGAGCAGTTCTTC
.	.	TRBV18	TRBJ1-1	CASSPGEGRYTEAFF	TGTGCCAGCTCACCGGGGGAGGGGAGGTACACTGAAGCTTTCTTT
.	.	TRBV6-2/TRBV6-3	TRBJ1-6	CASSRMTDVGSPLHF	TGTGCCAGCAGCCGTATGACCGACGTCGGGTCACCCCTCCACTTT
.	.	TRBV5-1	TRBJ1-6	CASSLDRETSPLHF	TGCGCCAGCAGCTTGGACAGGGAAACTTCACCCCTCCACTTT
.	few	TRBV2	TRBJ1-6	CASKGDSYNSPLHF	TGTGCCAGCAAGGGGGACTCCTATAATTCACCCCTCCACTTT
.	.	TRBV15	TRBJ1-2	CATSRDPRDNYGYTF	TGTGCCACCAGCAGAGATCCGCGGGACAACTATGGCTACACCTTC
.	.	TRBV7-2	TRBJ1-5	CASSNNLNQPQHF	TGTGCCAGCAGCAACAACCTCAATCAGCCCCAGCATTTT